One and the same sample provided the 10 T cell receptor beta chains below, sequenced in a study of cytomegalovirus exposure and HLA in healthy donors. Amplification used 60 Vbeta primers and 13 Jbeta primers. The method was immunoSEQ multiplex PCR; TCRdb's version includes in-frame clones alone and lacks a portion of them. The table lists about 190,000 clones, 70% to 75% of them singletons. Sequenced input: PBMCs. These receptor sequences come from a man between 25 and 39 years old in good health and CMV-seropositive.

V gene TRBV19 combines with J gene TRBJ2-6; D remains unclear. The CDR3 is made up of 14 amino acids. Trimming cost V 5 bases and J 0 bases, with 5 bases left between them. The germline gives CDR1 LNHDA, CDR2 SQIVND (reference sequence). The chain's CDR3 is CASSPGSGANVLTF. The CDR3 region has the DNA TGTGCCAGTAGTCCCGGCTCTGGGGCCAACGTCCTGACTTTC.

The genes are TRBV7-9 and TRBJ1-1; D not certain. V was pared by 5 bases and J by 6 bases, with 19 bases between. Germline V lookup: CDR1 SEHNR, CDR2 FQNEAQ (reference sequence). There are 15 residues in the CDR3. The CDR3 DNA reads TGTGCCAGCAGCACCAATTGGAAACGGAGCGCTGAAGCTTTCTTT. Residues: CASSTNWKRSAEAFF.

The chain couples TRBV11-1 to TRBJ2-1, with a tentative D call TRBD2 (6 bases). The germline gives CDR1 SGHAT, CDR2 FQDESV (reference sequence). This CDR3 is 16 amino acids long. The V end was cut by 5 bases, the J end by 9 bases, with 23 bases between. The CDR3 is CASSPQGASVWGEQFF. The CDR3 coding sequence is TGTGCCAGCAGCCCCCAAGGGGCTAGCGTATGGGGTGAGCAGTTCTTC.

The V and J genes are TRBV6-1 and TRBJ1-2; a possible D gene is TRBD1 (5 bases). The germline CDR1 and CDR2 sequences are MNHNS and SASEGT. The CDR3 spans 12 residues. Trimming pared 7 bases from V and 2 bases from J, leaving 8 bases between. Here the CDR3 reads CASNGGNYGYTF. The CDR3 DNA is TGTGCCAGCAACGGGGGGAACTATGGCTACACCTTC.

The rearrangement uses TRBV7-2 and TRBJ1-2; TRBD1 might be the D (5 bases). V was clipped by 2 bases and J by 8 bases, with 15 bases between them. CDR1 SGHTA and CDR2 FQGNSA come from the germline V gene. The CDR3 consists of 14 residues. The CDR3 spells CASSLMDMGGGYTF. The CDR3 DNA follows: TGTGCCAGCAGCTTAATGGACATGGGAGGGGGCTACACCTTC. Drawing the rest from reference TRBV7-2 and TRBJ1-2, the complete variable domain is GAGVSQSPSNKVTEKGKDVELRCDPISGHTALYWYRQSLGQGLEFLIYFQGNSAPDKSGLPSDRFSAERTGGSVSTLTIQRTQQEDSAVYLCASSLMDMGGGYTFGSGTRLTVV.

This clone came up once. V is TRBV5-6 and J is TRBJ1-2; TRBD1 agrees at 7 bases. The J segment lost 8 bases and the V segment lost 0 bases, leaving 7 bases of the junction unmatched. The germline V gene encodes CDR1 SGHDT and CDR2 YYEEEE. The CDR3 consists of 14 residues. The CDR3 protein is CASSLGQGLGGYTF. In DNA, the CDR3 is TGTGCCAGCAGCTTGGGACAGGGCTTAGGCGGCTACACCTTC. Supplemented by reference TRBV5-6 and TRBJ1-2, the full variable domain reads DAGVTQSPTHLIKTRGQQVTLRCSPKSGHDTVSWYQQALGQGPQFIFQYYEEEERQRGNFPDRFSGHQFPNYSSELNVNALLLGDSALYLCASSLGQGLGGYTFGSGTRLTVV.

The rearrangement links TRBV5-1 to TRBJ2-7; a weak D match, TRBD1 (5 bases). This CDR3 is built from 13 residues. Germline loops: CDR1 SGHRS, CDR2 YFSETQ. The V and J ends lost 0 bases and 3 bases respectively, with 7 bases between them. CDR3 in DNA: TGCGCCAGCAGCTTGGGGGGCCTCTACGAGCAGTACTTC. Translating it yields CASSLGGLYEQYF.

This clone was seen only once. This rearrangement joins TRBV19 to TRBJ1-1; tentative D call: TRBD1 (5 bases). V dropped 3 bases and J dropped 4 bases, with 9 bases sitting between them. The germline V gene encodes CDR1 LNHDA and CDR2 SQIVND (reference sequence). The CDR3 consists of 13 residues. CDR3 protein: CASSMRGSTEAFF. The CDR3 nucleotides are TGTGCCAGTAGTATGCGGGGGTCCACTGAAGCTTTCTTT.

The chain recombines TRBV19 with TRBJ2-5; D is perhaps TRBD1 (5 bases). This CDR3 has 14 amino acids. V was shortened by 6 bases and J by 1 base, with 12 bases between the two germline ends. Germline-derived CDR1 and CDR2 are LNHDA and SQIVND (reference sequence). CDR3 in DNA: TGTGCCAGTAGAAACCAGGGATTCCAAGAGACCCAGTACTTC. This gives the protein CASRNQGFQETQYF.

The chain joins TRBV27 to TRBJ1-1, with a weak D call TRBD1 (5 bases). Germline V gene data show CDR1 as MNHEY and CDR2 as SMNVEV (reference sequence). V gave up 2 bases and J gave up 5 bases, with 12 bases separating them. The CDR3 runs 14 residues. The CDR3 DNA reads TGTGCCAGCAGTTTAGATGGGGGAGGGACTGAAGCTTTCTTT. Protein sequence: CASSLDGGGTEAFF.